This TCR beta chain was sequenced during a study of post-analysis software for immune sequencing data. Study conclusions and caveats: Relative to controls, patients with multiple sclerosis showed significantly lower normalized Chao1 diversity. Four or five TRBV segments, including TRBV5-6, TRBV5-1 and TRBV20-1, were more frequent in patients than controls.

Unique molecular identifiers were present in the TCR beta cDNA libraries. There were about 1 to 10 million T cells, and approximately 500,000 cDNA molecules came from them. Via MiXCR, TCRdb re-called the PCR reads, giving one row per CDR3 protein. The table includes 740,000 or so distinct CDR3 sequences, around 53% detected once. As for this clonotype: Its antigen is not identified.

The V gene end was trimmed by 2 bases and the J gene end by 5 bases; junction bases not matched to a gene: 7. The germline V gene encodes CDR1 SGHVS and CDR2 FQNEAQ. The CDR3 consists of 15 residues. V and J are TRBV7-8 and TRBJ2-7, with 9 bases that match TRBD1. The sequencing input was blood. The TCR comes from a girl under 18 with multiple sclerosis. The CDR3 DNA reads TGTGCCAGCAGCTTATACAGGGGGCAGAGCGACGAGCAGTACTTC. Translating it yields CASSLYRGQSDEQYF. The full variable domain, rest sourced from reference TRBV7-8 and TRBJ2-7, is GAGVSQSPRYKVAKRGQDVALRCDPISGHVSLFWYQQALGQGPEFLTYFQNEAQLDKSGLPSDRFFAERPEGSVSTLKIQRTQQEDSAVYLCASSLYRGQSDEQYFGPGTRLTVT.